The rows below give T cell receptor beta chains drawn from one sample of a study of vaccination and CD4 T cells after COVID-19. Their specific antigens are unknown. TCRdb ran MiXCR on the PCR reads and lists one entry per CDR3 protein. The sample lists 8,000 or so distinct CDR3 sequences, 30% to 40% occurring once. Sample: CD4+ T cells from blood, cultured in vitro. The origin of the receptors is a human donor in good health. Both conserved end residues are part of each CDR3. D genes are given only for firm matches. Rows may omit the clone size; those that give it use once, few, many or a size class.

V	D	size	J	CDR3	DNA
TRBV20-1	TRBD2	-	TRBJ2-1	CSARELFSGGTSSYNEQFF	TGCAGTGCCCGCGAACTTTTCAGCGGGGGGACCAGCTCCTACAATGAGCAGTTCTTC
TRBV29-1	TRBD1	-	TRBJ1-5	CSAQGAWNQPQHF	TGCAGCGCCCAGGGGGCTTGGAATCAGCCCCAGCATTTT
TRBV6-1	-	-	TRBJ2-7	CASTNQTSMYLCASSFRDEQYF	-
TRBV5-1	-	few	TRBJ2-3	CATRDHAHTDTQYF	TGCGCCACCAGGGACCACGCACACACAGATACGCAGTATTTT
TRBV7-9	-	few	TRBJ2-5	CASSFWGQETQYF	TGTGCCAGCAGCTTCTGGGGCCAAGAGACCCAGTACTTC
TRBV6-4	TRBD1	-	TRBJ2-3	CASSDSGTGSTDTQYF	TGTGCCAGCAGTGACTCGGGGACAGGGAGCACAGATACGCAGTATTTT
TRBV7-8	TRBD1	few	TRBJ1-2	CASSSGQGSNYGYTF	TGTGCCAGCAGCTCTGGACAGGGGAGCAACTATGGCTACACCTTC
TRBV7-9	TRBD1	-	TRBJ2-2	CASSLTGGGTGELFF	TGTGCCAGCAGCCTGACAGGGGGCGGGACCGGGGAGCTGTTTTTT
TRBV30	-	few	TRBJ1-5	CAWSAGHASNQPQHF	TGTGCCTGGAGTGCGGGACACGCCAGCAATCAGCCCCAGCATTTT
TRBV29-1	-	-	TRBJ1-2	CSVEDLTDPNYGYTF	TGCAGCGTTGAAGATTTGACAGACCCTAACTATGGCTACACCTTC
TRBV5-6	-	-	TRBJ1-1	CASSLTVSRAREAFF	TGTGCCAGCAGCTTGACGGTCAGTCGAGCCAGAGAAGCTTTCTTT
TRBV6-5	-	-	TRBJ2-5	CASSYLLGGTETQYF	TGTGCCAGCAGTTACTTGCTGGGGGGCACGGAGACCCAGTACTTC
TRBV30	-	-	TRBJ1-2	CAWSRAVNYGYTF	TGTGCCTGGAGCCGGGCAGTCAACTATGGCTACACCTTC
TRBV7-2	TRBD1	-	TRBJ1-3	CASSLVGGGGNTIYF	TGTGCCAGCAGCTTAGTAGGGGGCGGTGGAAACACCATATATTTT
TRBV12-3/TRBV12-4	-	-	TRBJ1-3	CASSSRTGVSGNTIYF	TGTGCCAGCAGTTCTCGGACGGGCGTCTCTGGAAACACCATATATTTT
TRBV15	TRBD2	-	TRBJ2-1	CATSSRLAVLLYNEQFF	TGTGCCACCAGCAGCCGACTAGCGGTCCTTCTCTACAATGAGCAGTTCTTC
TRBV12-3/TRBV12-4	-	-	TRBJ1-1	CASSSHDNTEAFF	TGTGCCAGCAGTTCCCATGACAACACTGAAGCTTTCTTT
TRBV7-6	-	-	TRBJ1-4	CASSSTGNYEKLFF	TGTGCCAGCAGTTCCACAGGGAACTATGAAAAACTGTTTTTT
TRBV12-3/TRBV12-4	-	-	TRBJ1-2	CASSPGRPLFYTF	TGTGCCAGCAGCCCGGGACGACCCCTGTTCTACACCTTC
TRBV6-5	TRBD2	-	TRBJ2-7	CASSYDGLADYYEQYF	TGTGCCAGCAGTTACGACGGACTAGCGGATTACTACGAGCAGTACTTC
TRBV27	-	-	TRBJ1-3	CASSLSGGSSGNTIYF	TGTGCCAGCAGTTTAAGCGGGGGAAGCTCTGGAAACACCATATATTTT
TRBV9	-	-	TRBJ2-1	CASSVDEGWGNEQFF	TGTGCCAGCAGCGTAGACGAGGGTTGGGGCAATGAGCAGTTCTTC
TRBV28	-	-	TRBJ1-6	CASKEIHNSPLHF	TGTGCCAGCAAGGAGATCCATAATTCACCCCTCCACTTT
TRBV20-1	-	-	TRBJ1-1	CSASRRNTEAFF	TGCAGTGCTAGCAGGAGGAACACTGAAGCTTTCTTT
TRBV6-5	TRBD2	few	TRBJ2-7	CASSYLGLAGYEQYF	TGTGCCAGCAGTTACCTTGGACTAGCGGGCTACGAGCAGTACTTC